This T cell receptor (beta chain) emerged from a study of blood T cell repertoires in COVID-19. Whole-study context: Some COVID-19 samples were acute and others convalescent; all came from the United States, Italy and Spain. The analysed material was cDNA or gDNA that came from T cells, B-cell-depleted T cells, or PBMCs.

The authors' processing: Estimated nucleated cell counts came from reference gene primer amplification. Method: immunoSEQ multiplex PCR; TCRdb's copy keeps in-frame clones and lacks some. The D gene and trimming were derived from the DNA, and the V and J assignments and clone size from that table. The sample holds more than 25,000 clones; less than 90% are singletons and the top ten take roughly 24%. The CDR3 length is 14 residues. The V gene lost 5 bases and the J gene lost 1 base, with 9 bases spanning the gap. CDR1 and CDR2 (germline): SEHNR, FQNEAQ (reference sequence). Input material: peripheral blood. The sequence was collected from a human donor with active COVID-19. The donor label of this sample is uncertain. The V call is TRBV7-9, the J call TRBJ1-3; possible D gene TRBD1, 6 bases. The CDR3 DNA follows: TGTGCCAGCAGCCTTGGACAGTCTGGAAACACCATATATTTT. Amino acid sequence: CASSLGQSGNTIYF.